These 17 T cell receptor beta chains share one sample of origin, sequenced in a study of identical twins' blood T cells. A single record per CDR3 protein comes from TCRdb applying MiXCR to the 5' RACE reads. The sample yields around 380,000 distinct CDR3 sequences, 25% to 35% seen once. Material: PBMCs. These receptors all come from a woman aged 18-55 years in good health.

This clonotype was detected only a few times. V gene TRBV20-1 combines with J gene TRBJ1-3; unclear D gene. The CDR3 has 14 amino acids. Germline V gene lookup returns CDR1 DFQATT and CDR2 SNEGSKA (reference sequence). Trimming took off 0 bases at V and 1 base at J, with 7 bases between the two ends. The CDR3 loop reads CSARDTGSGNTIYF. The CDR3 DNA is TGCAGTGCTAGAGATACGGGATCTGGAAACACCATATATTTT.

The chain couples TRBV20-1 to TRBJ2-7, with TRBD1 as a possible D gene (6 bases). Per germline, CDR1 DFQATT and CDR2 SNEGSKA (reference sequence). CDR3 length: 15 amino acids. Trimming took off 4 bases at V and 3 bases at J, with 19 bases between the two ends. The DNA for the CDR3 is TGCAGTGCTAATTCCGGGACCAGGGGTTACTACGAGCAGTACTTC. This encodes CSANSGTRGYYEQYF.

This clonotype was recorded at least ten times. The CDR3 spells CSASFRAKYTEAFF. DNA of the CDR3: TGCAGTGCTAGCTTCAGGGCAAAGTACACTGAAGCTTTCTTT. The genes are TRBV20-1 and TRBJ1-1; D is possibly TRBD1 (5 bases). Per germline, CDR1 DFQATT and CDR2 SNEGSKA (reference sequence). The CDR3 length is 14 residues. V was trimmed by 3 bases and J by 3 bases, leaving 14 bases between them.

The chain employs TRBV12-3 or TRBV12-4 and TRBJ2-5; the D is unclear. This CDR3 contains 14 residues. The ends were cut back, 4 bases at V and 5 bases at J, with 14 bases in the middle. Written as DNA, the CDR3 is TGTGCCAGCAGTTCTCCCCCGGGTTGGGAGACCCAGTACTTC. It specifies CASSSPPGWETQYF.

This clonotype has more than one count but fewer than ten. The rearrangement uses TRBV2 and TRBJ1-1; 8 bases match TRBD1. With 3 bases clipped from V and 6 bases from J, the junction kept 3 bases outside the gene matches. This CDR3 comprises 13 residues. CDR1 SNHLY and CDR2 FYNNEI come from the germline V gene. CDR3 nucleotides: TGTGCCAGCAGTGACGGACAGGGCCCTGAAGCTTTCTTT. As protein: CASSDGQGPEAFF.

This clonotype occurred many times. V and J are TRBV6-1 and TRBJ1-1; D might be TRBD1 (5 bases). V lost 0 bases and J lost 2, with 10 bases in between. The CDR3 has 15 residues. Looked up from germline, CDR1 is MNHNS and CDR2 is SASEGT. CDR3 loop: CASSEALTVNTEAFF. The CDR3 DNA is TGTGCCAGCAGTGAAGCGTTGACAGTTAACACTGAAGCTTTCTTT.

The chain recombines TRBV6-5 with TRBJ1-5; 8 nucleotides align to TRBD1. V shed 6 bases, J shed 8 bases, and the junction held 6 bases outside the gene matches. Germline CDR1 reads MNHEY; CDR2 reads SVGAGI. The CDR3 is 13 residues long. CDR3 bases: TGTGCCAGCAGCCCACAGGGGGGAGAGCCCCAGCATTTT. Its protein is CASSPQGGEPQHF.

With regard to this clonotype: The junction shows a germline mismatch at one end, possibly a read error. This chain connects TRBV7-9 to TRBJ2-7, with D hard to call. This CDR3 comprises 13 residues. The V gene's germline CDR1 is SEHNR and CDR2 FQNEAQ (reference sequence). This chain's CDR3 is CASSQTVSYERYF. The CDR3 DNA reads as TGTGCCAGCAGCCAGACTGTCTCCTACGAGCGGTACTTC.

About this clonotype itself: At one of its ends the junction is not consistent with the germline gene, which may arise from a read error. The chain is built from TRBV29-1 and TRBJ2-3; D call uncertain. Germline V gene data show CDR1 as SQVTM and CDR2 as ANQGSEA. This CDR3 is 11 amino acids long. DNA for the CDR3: TGCAGCGGGGGTGTCACAGATGCGCAGTATTTT. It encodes CSGGVTDAQYF.

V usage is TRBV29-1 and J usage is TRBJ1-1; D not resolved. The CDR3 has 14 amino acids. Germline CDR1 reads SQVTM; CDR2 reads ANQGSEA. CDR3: CIGEYSTMNTEAFF. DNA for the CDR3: TGCATCGGGGAGTATTCTACCATGAACACTGAAGCTTTCTTT.

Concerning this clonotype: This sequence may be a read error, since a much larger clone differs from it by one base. CDR3 DNA sequence: TGCAGCGTTTATTGGCAGGAAAACTATGGCTGCACCTTC. Translated: CSVYWQENYGCTF. The V and J genes are TRBV29-1 and TRBJ1-2; no reliable D call. The CDR3 runs to 13 residues. Germline CDR1 reads SQVTM; CDR2 reads ANQGSEA.

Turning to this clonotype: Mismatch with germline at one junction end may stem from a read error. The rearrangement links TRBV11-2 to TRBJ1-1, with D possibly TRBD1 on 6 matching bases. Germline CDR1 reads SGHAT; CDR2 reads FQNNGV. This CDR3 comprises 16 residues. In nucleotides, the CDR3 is TGTGCCGGCAGCTTAATAGTATCGGGACACAACACTGAAGCTTTCTTT. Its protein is CAGSLIVSGHNTEAFF.

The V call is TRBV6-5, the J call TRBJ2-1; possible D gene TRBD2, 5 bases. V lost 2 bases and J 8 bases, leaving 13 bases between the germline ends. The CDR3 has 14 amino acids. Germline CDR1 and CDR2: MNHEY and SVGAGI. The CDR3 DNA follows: TGTGCCAGCAGTTACGGTACTAGTAGCCATGAGCAGTTCTTC. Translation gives CASSYGTSSHEQFF.

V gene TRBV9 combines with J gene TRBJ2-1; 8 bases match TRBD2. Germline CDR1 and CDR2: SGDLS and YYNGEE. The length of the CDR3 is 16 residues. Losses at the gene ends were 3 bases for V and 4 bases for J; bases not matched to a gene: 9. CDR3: CASSEDVAGTYNEQFF. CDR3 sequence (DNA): TGTGCCAGCAGCGAAGATGTAGCGGGGACATACAATGAGCAGTTCTTC.

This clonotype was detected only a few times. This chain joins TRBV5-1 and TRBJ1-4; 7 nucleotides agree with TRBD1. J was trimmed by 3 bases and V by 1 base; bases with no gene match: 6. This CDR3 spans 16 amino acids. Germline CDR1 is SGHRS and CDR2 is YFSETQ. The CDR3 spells CASSLPWGTANEKLFF. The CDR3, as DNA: TGCGCCAGCAGCTTGCCTTGGGGGACAGCTAATGAAAAACTGTTTTTT.

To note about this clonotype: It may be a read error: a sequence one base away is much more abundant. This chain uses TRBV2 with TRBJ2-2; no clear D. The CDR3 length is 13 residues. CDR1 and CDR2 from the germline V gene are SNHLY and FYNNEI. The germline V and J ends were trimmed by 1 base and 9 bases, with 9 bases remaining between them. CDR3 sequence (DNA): TGTGCCAGCAGTGAAGGGGGTACCAGGGAGCTGTTTTTT. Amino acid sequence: CASSEGGTRELFF.

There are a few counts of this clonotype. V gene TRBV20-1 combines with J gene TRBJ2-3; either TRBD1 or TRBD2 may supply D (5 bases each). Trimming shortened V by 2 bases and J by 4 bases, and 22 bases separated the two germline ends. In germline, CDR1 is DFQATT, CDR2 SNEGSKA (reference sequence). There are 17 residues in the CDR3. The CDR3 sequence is CSARTLPGPPSADTQYF. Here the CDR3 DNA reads TGCAGTGCTAGAACTCTACCGGGACCCCCAAGCGCAGATACGCAGTATTTT.